What follows describes a single T cell receptor beta chain. CDR3 size: 13 residues. Looked up from germline, CDR1 is SGHAT and CDR2 is FQDESV (reference sequence). The V and J ends lost 5 bases and 7 bases respectively, with 11 bases between them. This entry is derived from a study of blood T cell repertoires in COVID-19. Study as a whole: In each case, the material was cDNA or gDNA derived from T cells, B-cell-depleted T cells, or PBMCs.

Original methodology: Amplifying reference gene primers gave estimates of nucleated cell counts. The method was immunoSEQ multiplex PCR; TCRdb's version includes in-frame clones alone and lacks a portion of them. The V and J calls and clone size were taken over from that table, and D and trimming were inferred from the DNA. Of about 64,000 clones listed, more than 60% are singletons. Material: peripheral blood. The J gene is TRBJ2-2, the V gene TRBV11-1; unclear D gene. The sequence came from a human donor in a cohort sampled during active COVID-19. CDR3 loop: CASSLSRIGELFF. CDR3 nucleotides: TGTGCCAGCAGCCTAAGTAGAATCGGGGAGCTGTTTTTT.